This TCR beta chain was found in a study of beta chain features in type 1 diabetes. Whole-study results and caveats: For Type 1 diabetes patients, all four CD4+ subsets carried TCRB CDR3s that were moderately but significantly shorter. Whether HLA type influences TCRB rearrangement remained unresolved here.

Germline lookup yields CDR1 SQVTM and CDR2 ANQGSEA. V gave up 7 bases and J gave up 1 base, with 14 bases separating them. The CDR3 runs to 14 residues. The entirety of the isolated RNA underwent reverse transcription, so expressed TCRB transcripts were sequenced. Only in-frame clones appear in the TCRdb table, and some are missing; sequencing was by immunoSEQ multiplex PCR. The data show 630,000 or so clones, with more than 13% seen just once and around 0.04% held by the top ten. This clone was seen a few times. Its target is unknown. CD45RO/CCR7/CD25/CD127/CD95/CD27 separated CD4+ naive, central memory, regulatory and stem cell-like memory cells by sorting. Sorted populations all had greater than 95% purity.

Input material: naive CD4+ T cells from blood. V gene TRBV29-1 combines with J gene TRBJ2-1, with D possibly matching TRBD1 (6 bases). The origin of this receptor is a man younger than 30 with type 1 diabetes. The CDR3 sequence: CSAGAGASYNEQFF. CDR3 sequence (DNA): TGCAGCGCCGGAGCAGGGGCGTCCTACAATGAGCAGTTCTTC.